Listed below are T cell receptor beta chains from one sample, sequenced in a study of blood T cell repertoires in COVID-19. The method was immunoSEQ multiplex PCR; TCRdb's version includes in-frame clones alone and lacks a portion of them. The data contain roughly 240,000 clones, approximately 80% of them singletons. The sequencing sample was made of peripheral blood. The receptors stem from a man aged 40-55 years who had recovered from COVID-19. Both conserved end residues are part of each CDR3. A D gene is named only where the DNA matches it firmly. Expanded clones are given a class, and other clones once, few, many or no size at all.

V gene	D gene	clone size	J gene	CDR3 protein	CDR3 DNA
TRBV2	TRBD1	.	TRBJ2-5	CASTRDGQEETQYF	TGTGCCAGCACGAGGGACGGACAGGAAGAGACCCAGTACTTC
TRBV5-4	TRBD1	.	TRBJ1-1	CASSRKDRENTEAFF	TGTGCCAGCAGCAGAAAGGACAGGGAGAACACTGAAGCTTTCTTT
TRBV27	.	.	TRBJ1-1	CASRTAGVGEAFF	TGTGCCAGTAGGACAGCCGGGGTTGGTGAAGCTTTCTTT
TRBV18	.	few	TRBJ1-4	CASSPRAGELTNEKLFF	TGTGCCAGCTCACCACGGGCCGGGGAACTAACTAATGAAAAACTGTTTTTT
TRBV19	TRBD1	.	TRBJ2-1	CASMYSGTVYNEQFF	TGTGCCAGTATGTACTCCGGGACAGTCTACAATGAGCAGTTCTTC
TRBV10-2	.	few	TRBJ2-7	CASSPKGVKSYEQYF	TGCGCCAGCAGCCCCAAGGGGGTAAAATCCTACGAGCAGTACTTC
TRBV2	TRBD1	.	TRBJ2-7	CASSKGQASYEQYF	TGTGCCAGCAGTAAGGGACAGGCTTCCTACGAGCAGTACTTC
TRBV19	.	.	TRBJ1-1	CASSIGVGARGQEGEAFF	TGTGCCAGTAGTATAGGTGTAGGTGCCAGGGGCCAAGAGGGTGAAGCTTTCTTT
TRBV4-1	.	.	TRBJ2-2	CASSQAPTGVGTGELFF	TGCGCCAGCAGCCAAGCCCCTACGGGAGTGGGGACCGGGGAGCTGTTTTTT
TRBV4-3	.	.	TRBJ2-7	CASSQSAFESSYEQYF	TGCGCCAGCAGCCAATCCGCGTTCGAGAGCTCCTACGAGCAGTACTTC
TRBV9	.	.	TRBJ2-3	CASSVRAGVSTDTQYF	TGTGCCAGCAGCGTCCGAGCAGGGGTGAGCACAGATACGCAGTATTTT
TRBV4-3	.	once	TRBJ1-2	CASSQDLRDMGYGYTF	TGCGCCAGCAGCCAAGATCTTCGGGATATGGGCTATGGCTACACCTTC
TRBV7-2	TRBD2	.	TRBJ2-7	CASSLGFSGLAGGSYEQYF	TGTGCCAGCAGCTTAGGTTTTTCTGGACTAGCGGGAGGTTCCTACGAGCAGTACTTC
TRBV30	TRBD1	few	TRBJ1-2	CAWNGQGQSYGYTF	TGTGCCTGGAATGGACAGGGGCAGAGCTATGGCTACACCTTC
TRBV7-2	.	.	TRBJ2-1	CASSLASATFTERFF	TGTGCCAGCAGCTTAGCGTCAGCCACCTTCACTGAGCGGTTCTTC
TRBV5-1	TRBD2	.	TRBJ2-1	CASSPGVGLENNEQFF	TGCGCCAGCAGCCCGGGGGTGGGACTAGAGAACAATGAGCAGTTCTTC
TRBV6-5	TRBD1	.	TRBJ1-4	CASSPSSGGREKLFF	TGTGCCAGCAGTCCCTCATCAGGGGGTCGTGAAAAACTGTTTTTT
TRBV6-5	.	.	TRBJ1-2	CASSSIGYTF	TGTGCCAGCAGTAGCATTGGCTACACCTTC
TRBV14	TRBD1	.	TRBJ1-2	CASSATQGAWGYTF	TGTGCCAGCAGCGCGACACAGGGGGCTTGGGGCTACACCTTC
TRBV27	.	.	TRBJ2-7	CASRQQGNYEQYF	TGTGCCAGCAGACAACAGGGTAACTACGAGCAGTACTTC
TRBV30	.	.	TRBJ2-7	CAWSRGRVQVHEQYF	TGTGCCTGGAGTAGGGGCCGGGTCCAAGTCCACGAGCAGTACTTC
TRBV2	TRBD1	.	TRBJ1-5	CASSGTGGSQPQHF	TGTGCCAGCAGCGGGACAGGGGGAAGTCAGCCCCAGCATTTT
TRBV11-3	TRBD1	.	TRBJ1-3	CASSAGQGRGNTIYF	TGTGCCAGCAGCGCCGGACAGGGCCGAGGAAACACCATATATTTT
TRBV5-1	TRBD2	.	TRBJ2-1	CASSSSAGATYNEQFF	TGCGCCAGCAGCTCCTCAGCGGGAGCCACCTACAATGAGCAGTTCTTC
TRBV6-2/TRBV6-3	TRBD2	.	TRBJ2-5	CASSWGLAGQETQYF	TGTGCCAGCAGTTGGGGACTAGCGGGGCAAGAGACCCAGTACTTC
TRBV24-1	TRBD2	.	TRBJ2-2	CATSWGGDTGELFF	TGTGCCACCAGTTGGGGGGGAGACACCGGGGAGCTGTTTTTT
TRBV9	.	.	TRBJ1-1	CASNGANTEAFF	TGTGCCAGCAATGGGGCGAACACTGAAGCTTTCTTT
TRBV7-9	TRBD1	.	TRBJ2-6	CASSLGQGSGANVLTF	TGTGCCAGCAGCTTAGGACAGGGCTCTGGGGCCAACGTCCTGACTTTC
TRBV10-1	.	once	TRBJ2-7	CASSPQSSYEQYF	TGCGCCAGCAGTCCACAGAGCTCCTACGAGCAGTACTTC
TRBV7-9	.	.	TRBJ2-7	CASSPLELASYEQYF	TGTGCCAGCAGCCCCTTGGAGCTAGCGTCCTACGAGCAGTACTTC
TRBV11-3	.	.	TRBJ2-3	CASSLDPGLRADTQYF	TGTGCCAGCAGCTTGGATCCGGGTCTCCGGGCAGATACGCAGTATTTT
TRBV15	TRBD2	.	TRBJ2-7	CATSPRGREGSYEQYF	TGTGCCACCAGCCCAAGGGGGCGGGAGGGCTCCTACGAGCAGTACTTC
TRBV27	.	.	TRBJ1-2	CASRSTASGYGYTF	TGTGCCAGCAGATCGACCGCATCAGGGTATGGCTACACCTTC
TRBV10-3	.	many	TRBJ1-6	CASTGTYNSPLHF	TGTGCCAGCACCGGGACCTATAATTCACCCCTCCACTTT
TRBV30	TRBD2	.	TRBJ2-1	CAWSAGLAGKYNEQFF	TGTGCCTGGAGTGCGGGACTAGCGGGAAAGTACAATGAGCAGTTCTTC
TRBV7-6	.	.	TRBJ2-7	CASEKINGANEQYF	TGTGCCAGCGAAAAGATTAATGGAGCGAACGAGCAGTACTTC
TRBV3-1/TRBV3-2	TRBD2	few	TRBJ2-1	CASSHGSGRRLNEQFF	TGTGCCAGCAGCCATGGGAGCGGGAGACGCCTAAATGAGCAGTTCTTC
TRBV9	.	.	TRBJ2-7	CASSVAWGPQGEQYF	TGTGCCAGCAGCGTAGCGTGGGGGCCCCAGGGGGAGCAGTACTTC